The sequence of this TCR beta chain was determined in a study of cytomegalovirus exposure and HLA in healthy donors. Comments on this clone: Its specificity is not known.

The data were produced by immunoSEQ multiplex PCR, yet TCRdb's version contains in-frame clones alone and is incomplete. The data contain about 56,000 clones, 93% of them singletons. Study-level points and caveats: Altogether, 150 or so TCR beta chains were recorded as cytomegalovirus-associated.

With 4 bases clipped from V and 0 bases from J, the junction kept 7 bases outside the gene matches. The CDR3 runs 17 residues. Per the germline V gene, CDR1 is LNHDA and CDR2 is SQIVND (reference sequence). The clonotype was recovered from a woman aged 18-35 years in good health and CMV-seropositive. The chain combines TRBV19 with TRBJ2-1; 9 bases align to TRBD2. The sample consisted of PBMCs. DNA of the CDR3: TGTGCCAGTAGTACAAGACTAGCGGTTAACTCCTACAATGAGCAGTTCTTC. It encodes CASSTRLAVNSYNEQFF.